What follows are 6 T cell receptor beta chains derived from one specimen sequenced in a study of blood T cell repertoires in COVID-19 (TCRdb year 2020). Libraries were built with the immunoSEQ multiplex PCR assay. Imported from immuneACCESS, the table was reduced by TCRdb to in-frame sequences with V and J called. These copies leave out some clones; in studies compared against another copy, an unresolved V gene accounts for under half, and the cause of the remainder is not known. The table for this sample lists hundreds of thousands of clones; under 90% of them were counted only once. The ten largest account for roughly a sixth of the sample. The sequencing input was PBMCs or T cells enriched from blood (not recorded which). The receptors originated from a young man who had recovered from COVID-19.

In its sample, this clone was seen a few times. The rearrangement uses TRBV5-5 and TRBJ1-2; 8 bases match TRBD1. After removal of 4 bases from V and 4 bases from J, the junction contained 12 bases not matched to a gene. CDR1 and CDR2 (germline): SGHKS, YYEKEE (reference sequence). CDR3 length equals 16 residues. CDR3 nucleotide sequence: TGTGCCAGCAGCCCCTATGACAGGGGCGCGGGCTATGGCTACACCTTC. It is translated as CASSPYDRGAGYGYTF.

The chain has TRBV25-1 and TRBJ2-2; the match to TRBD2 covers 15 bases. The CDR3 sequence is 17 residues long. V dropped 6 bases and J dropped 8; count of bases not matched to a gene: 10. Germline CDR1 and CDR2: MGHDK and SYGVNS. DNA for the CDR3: TGTGCCAGCAGAGGACCGGGACTAGCGGGGGGCGTGGGGGAGCTGTTTTTT. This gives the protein CASRGPGLAGGVGELFF.

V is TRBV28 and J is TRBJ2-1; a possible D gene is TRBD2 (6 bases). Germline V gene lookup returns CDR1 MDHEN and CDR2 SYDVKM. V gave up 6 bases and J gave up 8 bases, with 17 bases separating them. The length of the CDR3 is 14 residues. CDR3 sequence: CASSPGGSLYEQFF. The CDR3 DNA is TGTGCCAGCAGCCCCGGAGGGAGTCTGTATGAGCAGTTCTTC.

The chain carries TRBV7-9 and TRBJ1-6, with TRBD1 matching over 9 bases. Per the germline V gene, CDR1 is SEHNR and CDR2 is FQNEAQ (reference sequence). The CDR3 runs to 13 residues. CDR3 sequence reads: CGTRTGVYSPLHF. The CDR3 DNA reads TGTGGCACCAGGACAGGGGTTTATTCACCCCTCCACTTT.

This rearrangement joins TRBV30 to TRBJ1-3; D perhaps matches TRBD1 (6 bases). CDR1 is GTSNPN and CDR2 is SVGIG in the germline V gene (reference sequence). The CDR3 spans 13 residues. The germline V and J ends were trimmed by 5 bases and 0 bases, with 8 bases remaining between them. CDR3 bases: TGTGCCTGGGGACAGAACTCTGGAAACACCATATATTTT. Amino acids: CAWGQNSGNTIYF.

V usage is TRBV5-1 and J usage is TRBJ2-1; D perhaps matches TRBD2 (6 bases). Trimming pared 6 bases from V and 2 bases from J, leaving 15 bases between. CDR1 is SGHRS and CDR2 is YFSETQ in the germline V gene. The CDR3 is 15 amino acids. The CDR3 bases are TGCGCCAGCACGGTAGCGGAGGGTACCTACAATGAGCAGTTCTTC. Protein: CASTVAEGTYNEQFF.